Following are 18 T cell receptor beta chains from one sample sequenced in a study of shared clonotypes between healthy human individuals. Clones were sequenced by immunoSEQ multiplex PCR, and TCRdb holds only the in-frame ones, with some missing. The table lists 550,000 to 700,000 clones, approximately 73% of them singletons. The source material was memory CD4+ T cells sorted from blood. Subset in this sample: CD45RA-negative fraction. All receptors come from a woman in her twenties or thirties in good health.

The chain recombines TRBV9 with TRBJ1-2; D uncertain. Germline lookup yields CDR1 SGDLS and CDR2 YYNGEE. Trimming took 4 bases from V and 0 from J, leaving 10 bases between them. The CDR3 has 14 amino acids. The CDR3 DNA sequence: TGTGCCAGCAGCATCTCCGGGTCTAACTATGGCTACACCTTC. Protein sequence: CASSISGSNYGYTF.

The V and J genes are TRBV7-9 and TRBJ1-4; 9 nucleotides line up with TRBD1. The CDR3 sequence is 14 residues long. J lost 8 bases, V lost 4 bases, and 5 bases had no gene match. Germline assignment: CDR1 SEHNR and CDR2 FQNEAQ (reference sequence). Written as DNA, the CDR3 is TGTGCCAGCAGCTGGGGACAGGGAGGCGAAAAACTGTTTTTT. Its protein is CASSWGQGGEKLFF.

This sequence joins TRBV6-1 and TRBJ2-5; D not resolved. This CDR3 is 11 amino acids long. Germline CDR1 reads MNHNS; CDR2 reads SASEGT. V lost 3 bases and J lost 4, with 3 bases in between. CDR3: CASSDVETQYF. The CDR3 nucleotides are TGTGCCAGCAGTGACGTAGAGACCCAGTACTTC.

V and J are TRBV11-2 and TRBJ1-1, with 12 bases lining up with TRBD1. The CDR3 has 15 amino acids. Germline V CDR1 and CDR2: SGHAT, FQNNGV. The ends lost 5 bases at V and 6 bases at J; junction bases unmatched: 7. As DNA, the CDR3 is TGTGCCAGCAGCCCTAGGGACAGGGGGCGGGCTGAAGCTTTCTTT. Translating gives CASSPRDRGRAEAFF.

The table lists this clone with a count of one. The gene calls are TRBV5-1 and TRBJ1-3; D is perhaps TRBD1 (5 bases). CDR1 SGHRS and CDR2 YFSETQ come from the germline V gene. The germline V and J ends were trimmed by 4 bases and 0 bases, with 11 bases remaining between them. The CDR3 consists of 15 residues. DNA for the CDR3: TGCGCCAGCAGCCAGACAGCTCTCTCTGGAAACACCATATATTTT. Residues: CASSQTALSGNTIYF.

This clone was detected only once. This rearrangement joins TRBV5-1 to TRBJ2-1; possibly TRBD2 for D (6 bases). CDR1 is SGHRS, CDR2 YFSETQ, per germline. The V gene lost 0 bases and the J gene lost 2 bases, with 12 bases spanning the gap. The CDR3 spans 16 residues. DNA for the CDR3: TGCGCCAGCAGCTTGGGGGGCGGAGGGGCCTACAATGAGCAGTTCTTC. Translated, it gives CASSLGGGGAYNEQFF.

The CDR3 is CASRPRVQGENNEQFF. CDR3 DNA sequence: TGTGCAAGTCGCCCCCGCGTGCAGGGGGAAAACAATGAGCAGTTCTTC. The gene calls are TRBV12-2 and TRBJ2-1; the table's TRBD1 call for D was not verified on the DNA. TRBV12-2 is designated a pseudogene. The CDR3 extends over 16 amino acids.

The genes are TRBV19 and TRBJ2-4; the match to TRBD2 covers 8 bases. This CDR3 comprises 17 residues. With 6 bases clipped from V and 6 bases from J, the junction kept 16 bases outside the gene matches. Germline CDR1 reads LNHDA; CDR2 reads SQIVND (reference sequence). In DNA, the CDR3 is TGTGCCAGTAGCCCGTTCTCGAAGCGGGAGAAAGGAAACATTCAGTACTTC. Translated, it gives CASSPFSKREKGNIQYF.

This chain connects TRBV27 to TRBJ2-7, with 7 bases fitting TRBD2. CDR3 length: 16 amino acids. The V gene end was trimmed by 5 bases and the J gene end by 3 bases; junction bases not matched to a gene: 13. Germline V lookup: CDR1 MNHEY, CDR2 SMNVEV (reference sequence). The CDR3 here is CASSPFAGVLNYEQYF. In DNA, the CDR3 is TGTGCCAGCAGTCCCTTTGCGGGAGTGCTAAACTACGAGCAGTACTTC.

J is TRBJ2-1 and V is TRBV28, with a weak D call TRBD1 (5 bases). The germline V gene has CDR1 MDHEN and CDR2 SYDVKM. The length of the CDR3 is 14 residues. V was trimmed by 10 bases and J by 0 bases, leaving 13 bases between them. CDR3 nucleotides: TGTGCCACCGCTGGGGCAAACTCCTACAATGAGCAGTTCTTC. Translating gives CATAGANSYNEQFF.

The chain is built from TRBV14 and TRBJ2-1; D is possibly TRBD1 or TRBD2 (6 bases each). CDR1 SGHDN and CDR2 FVKESK come from the germline V gene. Trimming stripped 0 bases from V and 4 bases from J, with 7 bases between. The CDR3 is 14 residues long. For the CDR3, the DNA is TGTGCCAGCAGCCAAGAAGGGGGGTACAATGAGCAGTTCTTC. It codes for CASSQEGGYNEQFF.

This clone turned up a few times. This sequence joins TRBV15 and TRBJ2-5; 10 positions agree with TRBD2. Germline-derived CDR1 and CDR2 are LNHNV and YYDKDF (reference sequence). There are 17 residues in the CDR3. V shed 0 bases, J shed 0 bases, and the junction held 4 bases outside the gene matches. CDR3 nucleotide sequence: TGTGCCACCAGCAGAGATCATGGGACTAGCGACCAAGAGACCCAGTACTTC. Its protein product is CATSRDHGTSDQETQYF.

Comments on this clone: The sample has other DNA sequences that encode this CDR3 too. The rearrangement links TRBV7-9 to TRBJ1-1; D uncertain. This CDR3 has 12 amino acids. The germline V and J ends were trimmed by 6 bases and 0 bases, with 5 bases remaining between them. Germline V CDR1 and CDR2: SEHNR, FQNEAQ (reference sequence). CDR3: CASSRVNTEAFF. In nucleotides, the CDR3 is TGTGCCAGCAGTAGGGTGAACACTGAAGCTTTCTTT.

The chain recombines TRBV27 with TRBJ2-7, with 10 bases fitting TRBD2. Germline CDR1 is MNHEY and CDR2 is SMNVEV (reference sequence). CDR3 length: 14 residues. Unmatched junction bases numbered 6, after V lost 3 bases and J lost 7 bases. The CDR3 spells CASSFLAGDREQYF. DNA for the CDR3: TGTGCCAGCAGTTTCCTAGCGGGAGATCGGGAGCAGTACTTC.

This clone occurred many times. This chain joins TRBV7-2 and TRBJ2-7; 8 bases are shared with TRBD1. The CDR3 consists of 15 residues. J lost 3 bases, V lost 1 base, and 5 bases had no gene match. Germline CDR1 reads SGHTA; CDR2 reads FQGNSA. For the CDR3, the DNA is TGTGCCAGCAGCTTAGAGGACAGGGTAATCTACGAGCAGTACTTC. Translation gives CASSLEDRVIYEQYF.

The gene calls are TRBV28 and TRBJ2-1, with 12 bases matching TRBD1. Germline values: CDR1 MDHEN, CDR2 SYDVKM. V lost 4 bases, J lost 10 bases, and 8 bases stayed unmatched. There are 15 residues in the CDR3. CDR3 sequence: CASSSGTGGEGEQFF. CDR3 sequence (DNA): TGTGCCAGCAGTTCCGGGACAGGGGGCGAGGGGGAGCAGTTCTTC. Filled out from reference TRBV28 and TRBJ2-1, the complete variable domain reads DVKVTQSSRYLVKRTGEKVFLECVQDMDHENMFWYRQDPGLGLRLIYFSYDVKMKEKGDIPEGYSVSREKKERFSLILESASTNQTSMYLCASSSGTGGEGEQFFGPGTRLTVL.

This chain links TRBV7-9 with TRBJ2-1; no reliable D call. Deletions cut 0 bases from V and 9 bases from J, with 9 bases between. CDR1 SEHNR and CDR2 FQNEAQ come from the germline V gene (reference sequence). The CDR3 is 13 residues long. This chain's CDR3 is CASSLAGFGEQFF. Written as DNA, the CDR3 is TGTGCCAGCAGCTTAGCAGGGTTCGGTGAGCAGTTCTTC.

This clone turned up a few times. The chain combines TRBV7-9 with TRBJ2-7; D remains unclear. The CDR3 consists of 14 residues. Germline V CDR1 and CDR2: SEHNR, FQNEAQ (reference sequence). The V and J ends lost 1 base and 3 bases respectively, with 10 bases between them. Written as DNA, the CDR3 is TGTGCCAGCAGCTTAGTTACGCCGATCTACGAGCAGTACTTC. Translating gives CASSLVTPIYEQYF.